The subject of this entry is one T cell receptor beta chain. This sample stems from a study of neoadjuvant nivolumab and ipilimumab in lung cancer. Only in-frame clones appear in the TCRdb table, and some are missing; sequencing was by immunoSEQ multiplex PCR. The table has tens of thousands of clones, 89% seen once. The sequence was obtained from an adult with non-small cell lung cancer. This specimen was peripheral blood, taken before neoadjuvant nivolumab, alone or with ipilimumab.

The CDR3 reads CASSQDGDSLGYTF. CDR3 nucleotide sequence: TGCGCCAGCAGCCAAGATGGGGACTCATTGGGCTACACCTTC. The chain links TRBV4-3 to TRBJ1-2, with a tentative D call TRBD1 (5 bases). The germline V and J ends were trimmed by 0 bases and 8 bases, with 13 bases remaining between them. The CDR3 extends over 14 amino acids. CDR1 and CDR2 (germline): LGHNA, YSLEER.